The 25 T cell receptor beta chains listed next were all sequenced from one sample in a study of cytomegalovirus exposure and HLA in healthy donors. The primer mix had 60 Vbeta and 13 Jbeta primers. Assay: immunoSEQ multiplex PCR; the TCRdb copy retains only in-frame clones and omits some. Of roughly 130,000 clones in the sample, around three quarters are singletons; the top ten hold around 5%. Sequencing was carried out using PBMCs. All receptors derive from a man aged 25-45 years in good health and CMV-seronegative.

The table lists this clone with a few counts. The rearrangement uses TRBV4-1 and TRBJ2-6; tentatively, D is TRBD1 (6 bases). V shed 3 bases and J shed 1 base, with 7 bases lying between them. The CDR3 loop spans 15 amino acids. Looked up from germline, CDR1 is MGHRA and CDR2 is YSYEKL. The CDR3 spells CASSQRGSGANVLTF. The CDR3, as DNA: TGCGCCAGCAGCCAGAGGGGGTCTGGGGCCAACGTCCTGACTTTC.

V usage is TRBV4-2 and J usage is TRBJ2-7; 7 bases align to TRBD2. The CDR3 totals 16 residues. Germline V gene lookup returns CDR1 LGHNA and CDR2 YNFKEQ. With V trimmed by 4 bases and J by 0 bases, 9 bases remained unmatched. The CDR3 DNA follows: TGTGCCAGCAGCCGTGAGGAAGCGGGGAGCTCCTACGAGCAGTACTTC. Encoded protein: CASSREEAGSSYEQYF.

The gene calls are TRBV29-1 and TRBJ2-1, with 13 bases identical to TRBD2. V shed 8 bases, J shed 9 bases, and the junction held 7 bases outside the gene matches. In germline, CDR1 is SQVTM, CDR2 ANQGSEA. CDR3 size: 13 residues. The CDR3 loop reads CSSGLAGDGEQFF. CDR3 nucleotides: TGCAGCTCCGGACTAGCGGGAGACGGTGAGCAGTTCTTC.

The rearrangement uses TRBV4-1 and TRBJ1-6; possible D gene TRBD1, 6 bases. Germline CDR1 is MGHRA and CDR2 is YSYEKL. CDR3 length: 16 amino acids. V lost 0 bases, J lost 8 bases, and 14 bases lay in between. The CDR3 bases are TGCGCCAGCAGCCAAGATACCAACAAGGGGGATTCACCCCTCCACTTT. Translating gives CASSQDTNKGDSPLHF.

This clone has a handful of counts. The chain is built from TRBV4-2 and TRBJ1-6; no clear D. CDR1 is LGHNA, CDR2 YNFKEQ, per germline. The CDR3 totals 15 residues. The V end was cut by 3 bases, the J end by 8 bases, with 14 bases between. The CDR3 nucleotides read TGTGCCAGCAGCCAGTCAGGACTGCTGGATTCACCCCTCCACTTT. Protein: CASSQSGLLDSPLHF.

This clone was detected once. The V and J genes are TRBV25-1 and TRBJ1-3, with 7 bases identical to TRBD1. The trim removed 4 bases at V and 4 bases at J, leaving 10 bases unmatched. In germline, CDR1 is MGHDK, CDR2 SYGVNS. The CDR3 is 16 residues long. Written as DNA, the CDR3 is TGTGCCAGCAGTGGTAGGAGAGGGGGCGGAGGAAACACCATATATTTT. Amino acids: CASSGRRGGGGNTIYF. The full variable domain, in which reference TRBV25-1 and TRBJ1-3 provide the parts outside the CDR3, is EADIYQTPRYLVIGTGKKITLECSQTMGHDKMYWYQQDPGMELHLIHYSYGVNSTEKGDLSSESTVSRIRTEHFPLTLESARPSHTSQYLCASSGRRGGGGNTIYFGEGSWLTVV.

The CDR3, as DNA: TGTGCCAGCAACCCCGGGAGGGGGTTAAACACTGAAGCTTTCTTT. It translates to CASNPGRGLNTEAFF. The rearrangement uses TRBV5-4 and TRBJ1-1; TRBD1 might be the D (6 bases). Per the germline V gene, CDR1 is SGHNT and CDR2 is YYREEE (reference sequence). V shed 6 bases and J shed 2 bases, with 17 bases lying between them. CDR3 size: 15 residues.

V gene TRBV18 combines with J gene TRBJ2-1; 7 bases are a match to TRBD2. Looked up from germline, CDR1 is KGHSH and CDR2 is LQKENI. The V and J ends lost 1 base and 5 bases, in that order; junction bases with no gene match: 8. The CDR3 totals 16 residues. CDR3 bases: TGTGCCAGCTCACCACAGGGGACTACGACGAACAATGAGCAGTTCTTC. Amino acids: CASSPQGTTTNNEQFF.

This rearrangement joins TRBV15 to TRBJ2-7; D is possibly TRBD2 (6 bases). The CDR3 loop spans 16 amino acids. Germline loops: CDR1 LNHNV, CDR2 YYDKDF (reference sequence). V was pared by 1 base and J by 4 bases, with 17 bases between. CDR3 sequence: CATSRGGSGVGYEQYF. CDR3 bases: TGTGCCACCAGCAGAGGAGGTAGCGGAGTTGGGTACGAGCAGTACTTC. Variable domain in full (rest from reference TRBV15 and TRBJ2-7): DAMVIQNPRYQVTQFGKPVTLSCSQTLNHNVMYWYQQKSSQAPKLLFHYYDKDFNNEADTPDNFQSRRPNTSFCFLDIRSPGLGDTAMYLCATSRGGSGVGYEQYFGPGTRLTVT.

The chain uses TRBV7-9 and TRBJ2-7, with D possibly matching TRBD1 (5 bases). Germline assignment: CDR1 SEHNR and CDR2 FQNEAQ (reference sequence). V was shortened by 1 base and J by 3 bases, with 13 bases between the two germline ends. The CDR3 totals 15 residues. The CDR3 is CASSLGSGPNYEQYF. Written as DNA, the CDR3 is TGTGCCAGCAGCTTAGGATCAGGGCCCAACTACGAGCAGTACTTC.

This clone was counted only a few times. This chain uses TRBV2 with TRBJ2-1, with 9 bases aligning to TRBD1. Germline V gene data show CDR1 as SNHLY and CDR2 as FYNNEI. This CDR3 spans 14 amino acids. With 8 bases clipped from V and 1 base from J, the junction kept 3 bases outside the gene matches. CDR3 protein: CASSGQGSYNEQFF. The CDR3 DNA reads as TGTGCCAGCTCGGGACAGGGATCCTACAATGAGCAGTTCTTC.

The rearrangement joins TRBV7-4 to TRBJ1-2, with D unclear. V was cut by 3 bases and J by 8 bases, with 16 bases left in between. This CDR3 region has 14 residues. Germline V gives CDR1 SGHVT, CDR2 SQSDAQ. The CDR3: CASSFPPKARGYTF. CDR3 DNA: TGTGCCAGCAGCTTCCCTCCAAAAGCCCGGGGCTACACCTTC.

The gene calls are TRBV12-5 and TRBJ2-5, with TRBD2 matching 14 bases. Per the germline V gene, CDR1 is LGHNT and CDR2 is FRNRAP. The junction had 7 bases not matched to a gene; V was cut back by 5 bases and J by 5 bases. The CDR3 has 16 residues. Here the CDR3 reads CASGNGLAGGMETQYF. The CDR3 DNA sequence: TGTGCTAGTGGTAACGGACTAGCGGGGGGTATGGAGACCCAGTACTTC.

About this clone itself: The same CDR3 is also encoded by other DNA sequences in this sample. The gene calls are TRBV29-1 and TRBJ1-2; D might be TRBD1 (6 bases). Per germline, CDR1 SQVTM and CDR2 ANQGSEA. Trimming removed 3 bases from V and 4 bases from J, with 21 bases in between. The CDR3 sequence is 16 residues long. The CDR3 is CSVEDRRRGGAYGYTF. The DNA of the CDR3 is TGCAGCGTTGAGGATCGGAGGAGAGGGGGGGCCTATGGCTACACCTTC.

The genes are TRBV4-1 and TRBJ1-2; D not resolved. This CDR3 is 16 amino acids long. V lost 0 bases to trimming and J lost 2 bases, with 13 bases between them. The germline gives CDR1 MGHRA, CDR2 YSYEKL. The CDR3 here is CASSQDRGGTNYGYTF. The CDR3 coding sequence is TGCGCCAGCAGCCAAGATCGTGGAGGAACGAACTATGGCTACACCTTC.

The CDR3 here is CASSPWREGRKDTQYF. CDR3 bases: TGTGCCAGCAGCCCTTGGCGGGAGGGCCGGAAAGATACGCAGTATTTT. The chain combines TRBV14 with TRBJ2-3; 9 bases fit TRBD2. The CDR3 spans 16 residues. J was trimmed by 5 bases and V by 4 bases; bases with no gene match: 10. Germline V lookup: CDR1 SGHDN, CDR2 FVKESK.

This sequence joins TRBV4-2 and TRBJ2-1; no clear D gene. V shed 0 bases and J shed 7 bases, with 10 bases lying between them. The CDR3 is 14 residues long. Germline loops: CDR1 LGHNA, CDR2 YNFKEQ. The CDR3 DNA follows: TGTGCCAGCAGCCAAGATCCTGCCGGGAATGAGCAGTTCTTC. Protein: CASSQDPAGNEQFF.

The chain recombines TRBV18 with TRBJ1-2, with D maybe TRBD1 (5 bases). The CDR3 extends over 17 amino acids. CDR1 and CDR2 from the germline V gene are KGHSH and LQKENI. Trimming pared 1 base from V and 2 bases from J, leaving 17 bases between. Here the CDR3 DNA reads TGTGCCAGCTCACCACTCTCACTCTCGTCAGGGAACTATGGCTACACCTTC. This gives the protein CASSPLSLSSGNYGYTF.

The rearrangement joins TRBV6-1 to TRBJ1-5; D is uncertain. CDR1 is MNHNS, CDR2 SASEGT, per germline. This CDR3 comprises 14 residues. V shed 7 bases and J shed 6 bases, with 16 bases lying between them. DNA of the CDR3: TGTGCCAGCACCTACCGGCAGGAACCTCAGCCCCAGCATTTT. It codes for CASTYRQEPQPQHF.

The chain's CDR3 is CAWGDLTGEQFF. The CDR3 DNA follows: TGTGCCTGGGGAGATCTAACAGGGGAGCAGTTCTTC. The chain employs TRBV30 and TRBJ2-1; a weak D match, TRBD1 (6 bases). Germline V lookup: CDR1 GTSNPN, CDR2 SVGIG (reference sequence). CDR3 length: 12 residues. V was cut by 5 bases and J by 10 bases, with 15 bases left in between.

V usage is TRBV6-6 and J usage is TRBJ2-1; perhaps TRBD2 as D (6 bases). V was shortened by 10 bases and J by 7 bases, with 23 bases between the two germline ends. This CDR3 is built from 15 residues. CDR1 is MNHNY, CDR2 SVGAGI, per germline (reference sequence). The CDR3 DNA follows: TGTGCCATTGGAACTAGCAACTCCTATTTGAATGAGCAGTTCTTC. This gives the protein CAIGTSNSYLNEQFF.

In this sample, this clone turned up once. The chain employs TRBV6-5 and TRBJ2-3; possible D gene TRBD1, 6 bases. Germline lookup yields CDR1 MNHEY and CDR2 SVGAGI. Deletions cut 8 bases from V and 5 bases from J, with 17 bases between. CDR3 length: 14 residues. CDR3 amino acids: CASARGPVEDTQYF. CDR3 coding DNA: TGTGCCAGCGCCAGGGGACCCGTGGAAGATACGCAGTATTTT.

Only one count was recorded for this clone. The chain links TRBV4-3 to TRBJ2-5, with 11 bases that match TRBD2. Germline lookup yields CDR1 LGHNA and CDR2 YSLEER. V trimming: 0 bases; J trimming: 1 base; junction bases outside the gene matches: 4. The CDR3 extends over 17 amino acids. CDR3 in amino acids: CASSQDRLAGGQETQYF. In DNA, the CDR3 is TGCGCCAGCAGCCAAGATCGGCTAGCGGGGGGCCAAGAGACCCAGTACTTC.

The table lists this clone with a few counts. A junction boundary mismatches the germline segment, possibly from a read error. V gene TRBV5-6 combines with J gene TRBJ1-5; 7 bases align to TRBD1. This CDR3 comprises 14 residues. The germline V gene encodes CDR1 SGHDT and CDR2 YYEEEE. CDR3 residues: CASSKGDRGGPLRF. DNA for the CDR3: TGTGCCAGCAGCAAAGGGGACAGAGGTGGACCCTTGCGATTT.

The chain has TRBV9 and TRBJ2-5, with 8 bases lining up with TRBD2. The V segment lost 4 bases and the J segment 3 bases; nucleotides outside the gene matches: 5. CDR1 SGDLS and CDR2 YYNGEE come from the germline V gene. The CDR3 is 14 residues long. CDR3 loop: CASSPRGGEETQYF. Here the CDR3 DNA reads TGTGCCAGCAGCCCCCGGGGGGGGGAAGAGACCCAGTACTTC.